This passage covers 29 T cell receptor beta chains from one sample sequenced in a study of cytomegalovirus exposure and HLA in healthy donors (TCRdb year 2017). To prepare the library, the immunoSEQ multiplex PCR assay was applied. Not all clones reach the TCRdb copy of this immuneACCESS table, which keeps in-frame sequences only. Checked studies attribute under half of the gap to unresolved V genes and leave the rest unexplained. The sample table lists roughly 250,000 clones, 85% to 90% of them with a count of one. Of the sample, about 2.5% is held by the ten largest clones. Sequencing was carried out using PBMCs. These receptors originate from a man younger than 30 in good health and CMV-seronegative.

This clone was observed a handful of times. The rearrangement links TRBV27 to TRBJ2-7, with D perhaps matching TRBD1 (5 bases). Germline V gene data show CDR1 as MNHEY and CDR2 as SMNVEV (reference sequence). V was pared by 8 bases and J by 2 bases, with 7 bases between. The CDR3 is 11 residues long. The CDR3 region has the DNA TGTGCCAGCGGGGCCCCCTACGAGCAGTACTTC. Translation: CASGAPYEQYF.

The rearrangement joins TRBV27 to TRBJ1-3; maybe TRBD1 (5 bases). Trimming removed 6 bases from V and 2 bases from J, with 11 bases in between. Germline CDR1 and CDR2: MNHEY and SMNVEV (reference sequence). The CDR3 is 14 residues long. The CDR3 loop is CASRQEKAGNTIYF. As DNA, the CDR3 is TGTGCCAGCAGACAGGAGAAGGCTGGAAACACCATATATTTT.

This rearrangement joins TRBV7-2 to TRBJ1-1; 11 bases fit TRBD1. V was clipped by 3 bases and J by 10 bases; unmatched bases: 7. Germline V lookup: CDR1 SGHTA, CDR2 FQGNSA. This CDR3 is built from 14 residues. The CDR3 here is CASSFTGTGGRAFF. The CDR3 DNA sequence: TGTGCCAGCAGCTTCACTGGGACAGGGGGACGAGCTTTCTTT. Based on the CDR3 plus reference TRBV7-2 and TRBJ1-1, the full variable domain is GAGVSQSPSNKVTEKGKDVELRCDPISGHTALYWYRQSLGQGLEFLIYFQGNSAPDKSGLPSDRFSAERTGGSVSTLTIQRTQQEDSAVYLCASSFTGTGGRAFFGQGTRLTVV.

The chain uses TRBV5-1 and TRBJ1-4, with a weak D call TRBD1 (6 bases). This CDR3 contains 15 residues. V was clipped by 5 bases and J by 8 bases, with 19 bases between them. Germline V lookup: CDR1 SGHRS, CDR2 YFSETQ. CDR3 sequence reads: CASRDPSDSGEKLFF. CDR3 in DNA: TGCGCCAGCAGAGACCCTTCGGACAGTGGGGAAAAACTGTTTTTT.

The rearrangement joins TRBV4-3 to TRBJ2-7; the match to TRBD1 covers 9 bases. The CDR3 has 15 residues. Per germline, CDR1 LGHNA and CDR2 YSLEER. V was pared by 2 bases and J by 5 bases, with 7 bases of the junction left unmatched. The DNA for the CDR3 is TGCGCCAGCAGCCAACCGGGACAGGGTGTTCACGAGCAGTACTTC. Protein: CASSQPGQGVHEQYF.

This clone occurred a few times. The CDR3 here is CARSHRGHEQYF. Here the CDR3 DNA reads TGTGCCAGAAGCCATAGGGGCCACGAGCAGTACTTC. The rearrangement joins TRBV7-5 to TRBJ2-7; TRBD1, the table's D call, lacks a check against the DNA. TRBV7-5 is a documented pseudogene. CDR3 length equals 12 residues.

The chain links TRBV9 to TRBJ1-3; D not certain. CDR1 is SGDLS and CDR2 is YYNGEE in the germline V gene. Trimming removed 0 bases from V and 0 bases from J, with 13 bases in between. The CDR3 spans 17 residues. DNA of the CDR3: TGTGCCAGCAGCGTAGCTTGGAGCGGAGCCTCTGGAAACACCATATATTTT. Its protein product is CASSVAWSGASGNTIYF.

The V and J genes are TRBV2 and TRBJ2-7, with 9 nucleotides matching TRBD1. The V segment lost 1 base and the J segment 1 base; nucleotides outside the gene matches: 2. The CDR3 consists of 15 residues. Germline CDR1 is SNHLY and CDR2 is FYNNEI. CDR3 nucleotides: TGTGCCAGCAGTGAAGAAGGGACAGGGTCCTACGAGCAGTACTTC. Translation gives CASSEEGTGSYEQYF. Full variable domain (rest looked up from reference TRBV2 and TRBJ2-7): EPEVTQTPSHQVTQMGQEVILRCVPISNHLYFYWYRQILGQKVEFLVSFYNNEISEKSEIFDDQFSVERPDGSNFTLKIRSTKLEDSAMYFCASSEEGTGSYEQYFGPGTRLTVT.

The rearrangement links TRBV28 to TRBJ1-5; possible D gene TRBD1, 5 bases. The germline V and J ends were trimmed by 10 bases and 5 bases, with 12 bases remaining between them. CDR1 is MDHEN, CDR2 SYDVKM, per germline. There are 12 residues in the CDR3. The CDR3 bases are TGTGCCACAGGGAAATTCGATCAGCCCCAGCATTTT. It is translated as CATGKFDQPQHF.

V usage is TRBV11-2 and J usage is TRBJ1-2; 9 nucleotides match TRBD1. This CDR3 contains 15 residues. Per germline, CDR1 SGHAT and CDR2 FQNNGV. Unmatched junction bases numbered 9, after V lost 4 bases and J lost 6 bases. The CDR3 sequence is CASSCNRDRVNGYTF. CDR3 DNA sequence: TGTGCCAGCAGCTGTAACCGGGACAGGGTGAATGGCTACACCTTC.

The rearrangement links TRBV11-2 to TRBJ2-1; tentatively, D is TRBD2 (5 bases). CDR1 is SGHAT and CDR2 is FQNNGV in the germline V gene. V lost 3 bases, J lost 7 bases, and 7 bases lay in between. The CDR3 loop spans 12 amino acids. The CDR3 loop reads CASSFSVNEQFF. The CDR3 DNA sequence: TGTGCCAGCAGCTTTAGCGTGAATGAGCAGTTCTTC.

CDR3 nucleotide sequence: TGTGCCAGTAGTATCGGGAGGACGGGGGGGCAGCCCCAGCATTTT. Translated: CASSIGRTGGQPQHF. The chain has TRBV19 and TRBJ1-5, with D maybe TRBD1 (5 bases). Trimming took off 3 bases at V and 7 bases at J, with 16 bases between the two ends. The CDR3 contains 15 residues. Germline lookup yields CDR1 LNHDA and CDR2 SQIVND (reference sequence).

This clone was seen once. This chain connects TRBV30 to TRBJ2-5, with 9 bases matching TRBD2. There are 15 residues in the CDR3. CDR1 GTSNPN and CDR2 SVGIG come from the germline V gene (reference sequence). With V trimmed by 2 bases and J by 5 bases, 9 bases remained unmatched. The CDR3 nucleotides are TGTGCCTGGAGTACCACTTATGCGGGGGGGGAGACCCAGTACTTC. It specifies CAWSTTYAGGETQYF.

The V and J genes are TRBV6-5 and TRBJ2-3; 9 bases agree with TRBD1. The length of the CDR3 is 14 residues. CDR1 is MNHEY and CDR2 is SVGAGI in the germline V gene. V trimming: 8 bases; J trimming: 6 bases; junction bases outside the gene matches: 9. CDR3 sequence reads: CASVPTGGWDTQYF. CDR3 bases: TGTGCCAGCGTCCCAACAGGGGGCTGGGATACGCAGTATTTT.

The rearrangement uses TRBV28 and TRBJ2-7; the match to TRBD1 covers 10 bases. The CDR3 is made up of 15 amino acids. Trimming took 8 bases from V and 3 from J; bases not matched to a gene: 10. The germline V gene encodes CDR1 MDHEN and CDR2 SYDVKM. The CDR3 here is CASRLAGQGDYEQYF. CDR3 DNA sequence: TGTGCCAGCCGACTAGCCGGACAGGGGGACTACGAGCAGTACTTC.

The chain couples TRBV9 to TRBJ2-3; 8 nucleotides line up with TRBD2. Germline trimming cut 0 bases from V and 2 bases from J; bases unmatched to any gene: 5. Germline lookup yields CDR1 SGDLS and CDR2 YYNGEE. The CDR3 runs 16 residues. The CDR3 reads CASSVEYSGVTDTQYF. Written as DNA, the CDR3 is TGTGCCAGCAGCGTAGAATATAGCGGGGTCACAGATACGCAGTATTTT.

The gene calls are TRBV28 and TRBJ1-2; D gene ambiguous. Germline CDR1 is MDHEN and CDR2 is SYDVKM. Deletions cut 4 bases from V and 6 bases from J, with 21 bases between. This CDR3 comprises 16 residues. The CDR3 DNA is TGTGCCAGCAGTTCCCCCCCCCGACGGGGTCTCGATGGCTACACCTTC. It yields the protein CASSSPPRRGLDGYTF.

The V and J genes are TRBV19 and TRBJ2-5; D not resolved. This CDR3 is built from 13 residues. V was clipped by 1 base and J by 3 bases, with 6 bases between them. Germline lookup yields CDR1 LNHDA and CDR2 SQIVND (reference sequence). The CDR3 coding sequence is TGTGCCAGTAGTATAGTCCCAAAAGAGACCCAGTACTTC. Amino acid sequence: CASSIVPKETQYF.

The V gene is TRBV4-3, the J gene TRBJ1-4; 8 bases are a match to TRBD1. Germline-derived CDR1 and CDR2 are LGHNA and YSLEER. There are 15 residues in the CDR3. After removal of 3 bases from V and 8 bases from J, the junction contained 8 bases not matched to a gene. CDR3 protein: CASSQGDRRKEKLFF. CDR3 bases: TGCGCCAGCAGCCAGGGGGACAGGAGGAAAGAAAAACTGTTTTTT.

This chain links TRBV5-4 with TRBJ2-1; 9 positions match TRBD1. With 4 bases clipped from V and 8 bases from J, the junction kept 10 bases outside the gene matches. The CDR3 covers 15 residues. Germline CDR1 SGHNT, CDR2 YYREEE (reference sequence). The CDR3 nucleotides are TGTGCCAGCAGCAGTCCCGGGACAGGGAACCATGAGCAGTTCTTC. Translated: CASSSPGTGNHEQFF.

The J gene is TRBJ2-3, the V gene TRBV11-2, with 9 bases identical to TRBD2. CDR1 is SGHAT and CDR2 is FQNNGV in the germline V gene. The CDR3 has 15 residues. The J segment lost 3 bases and the V segment lost 5 bases, leaving 6 bases of the junction unmatched. The chain's CDR3 is CASSGRTSETDTQYF. CDR3 nucleotides: TGTGCCAGCAGCGGGAGGACTAGCGAGACAGATACGCAGTATTTT. The full variable domain, its missing parts supplied by reference TRBV11-2 and TRBJ2-3, is EAGVAQSPRYKIIEKRQSVAFWCNPISGHATLYWYQQILGQGPKLLIQFQNNGVVDDSQLPKDRFSAERLKGVDSTLKIQPAKLEDSAVYLCASSGRTSETDTQYFGPGTRLTVL.

J is TRBJ2-7 and V is TRBV4-2, with 10 bases aligning to TRBD2. The CDR3 runs to 16 residues. Germline V gives CDR1 LGHNA, CDR2 YNFKEQ. J gave up 2 bases and V 3 bases, and 7 bases lay outside the gene matches. CDR3 residues: CASSQPGTSVTYEQYF. CDR3 bases: TGTGCCAGCAGCCAGCCCGGGACTAGCGTAACCTACGAGCAGTACTTC.

The rearrangement joins TRBV6-1 to TRBJ1-1; D might be TRBD1 (5 bases). Germline lookup yields CDR1 MNHNS and CDR2 SASEGT. This CDR3 comprises 11 residues. V was clipped by 5 bases and J by 8 bases, with 9 bases between them. CDR3 coding DNA: TGTGCCAGCAGTCAAGGGGCCGAAGCTTTCTTT. As protein: CASSQGAEAFF.

This clone occurred a few times. This chain uses TRBV4-1 with TRBJ1-5, with D maybe TRBD1 (6 bases). Germline V gives CDR1 MGHRA, CDR2 YSYEKL. V lost 4 bases, J lost 7 bases, and 11 bases lay in between. The CDR3 spans 13 residues. CDR3 nucleotide sequence: TGCGCCAGCAGCCTATTCAGGGGACAGCCCCAGCATTTT. Translation gives CASSLFRGQPQHF.

This clone was recorded once. This chain links TRBV29-1 with TRBJ1-1; no reliable D call. This CDR3 has 12 residues. V lost 6 bases to trimming and J lost 1 base, with 9 bases between them. Germline loops: CDR1 SQVTM, CDR2 ANQGSEA. DNA of the CDR3: TGCAGCGTGGGGAGGCGGAACACTGAAGCTTTCTTT. Translation: CSVGRRNTEAFF.

The rearrangement uses TRBV9 and TRBJ2-5; D perhaps matches TRBD1 (6 bases). The CDR3 spans 18 residues. The ends were cut back, 4 bases at V and 0 bases at J, with 22 bases in the middle. The germline gives CDR1 SGDLS, CDR2 YYNGEE. CDR3 residues: CASSQITPGTPNQETQYF. In nucleotides, the CDR3 is TGTGCCAGCAGCCAAATAACCCCCGGGACACCTAACCAAGAGACCCAGTACTTC.

Concerning this clone: Different DNA sequences within this sample yield the same CDR3. The CDR3: CASSLSSYEQYF. In DNA, the CDR3 is TGTGCCAGCAGTTTATCCAGTTACGAGCAGTACTTC. The rearrangement joins TRBV28 to TRBJ2-7; no definite D call. V was cut by 1 base and J by 4 bases, with 5 bases left in between. CDR1 and CDR2 from the germline V gene are MDHEN and SYDVKM. The CDR3 runs to 12 residues.

V usage is TRBV7-9 and J usage is TRBJ2-7; TRBD1 matches 8 bases. The CDR3 is 15 amino acids. CDR1 is SEHNR, CDR2 FQNEAQ, per germline (reference sequence). V shed 6 bases, J shed 0 bases, and the junction held 7 bases outside the gene matches. This CDR3 is CASRGEGTGSYEQYF. CDR3 DNA: TGTGCCAGCAGGGGGGAAGGGACAGGCTCCTACGAGCAGTACTTC.

The V and J genes are TRBV4-1 and TRBJ2-7; 10 bases are a match to TRBD2. The CDR3 extends over 15 amino acids. Germline V CDR1 and CDR2: MGHRA, YSYEKL. With 2 bases clipped from V and 5 bases from J, the junction kept 6 bases outside the gene matches. CDR3 coding DNA: TGCGCCAGCAGCCAACTAGCGGGAGACCTCAACGAGCAGTACTTC. Translated: CASSQLAGDLNEQYF.